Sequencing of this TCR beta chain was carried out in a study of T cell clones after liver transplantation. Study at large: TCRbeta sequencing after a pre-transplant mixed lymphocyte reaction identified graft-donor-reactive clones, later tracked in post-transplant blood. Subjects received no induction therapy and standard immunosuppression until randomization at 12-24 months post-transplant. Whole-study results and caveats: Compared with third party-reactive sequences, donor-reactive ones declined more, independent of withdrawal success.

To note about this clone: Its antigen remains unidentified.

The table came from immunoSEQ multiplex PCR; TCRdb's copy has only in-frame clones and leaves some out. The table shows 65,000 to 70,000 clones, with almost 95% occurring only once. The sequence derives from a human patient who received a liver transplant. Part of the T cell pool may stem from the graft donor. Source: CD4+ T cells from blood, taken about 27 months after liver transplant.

The CDR3 reads CASSLPGGNEKLFF. DNA of the CDR3: TGTGCCAGCAGCTTACCCGGTGGTAATGAAAAACTGTTTTTT. The chain has TRBV7-6 and TRBJ1-4; D is unclear. This CDR3 has 14 amino acids. V was pared by 2 bases and J by 4 bases, with 8 bases between. The V gene's germline CDR1 is SGHVS and CDR2 FNYEAQ.